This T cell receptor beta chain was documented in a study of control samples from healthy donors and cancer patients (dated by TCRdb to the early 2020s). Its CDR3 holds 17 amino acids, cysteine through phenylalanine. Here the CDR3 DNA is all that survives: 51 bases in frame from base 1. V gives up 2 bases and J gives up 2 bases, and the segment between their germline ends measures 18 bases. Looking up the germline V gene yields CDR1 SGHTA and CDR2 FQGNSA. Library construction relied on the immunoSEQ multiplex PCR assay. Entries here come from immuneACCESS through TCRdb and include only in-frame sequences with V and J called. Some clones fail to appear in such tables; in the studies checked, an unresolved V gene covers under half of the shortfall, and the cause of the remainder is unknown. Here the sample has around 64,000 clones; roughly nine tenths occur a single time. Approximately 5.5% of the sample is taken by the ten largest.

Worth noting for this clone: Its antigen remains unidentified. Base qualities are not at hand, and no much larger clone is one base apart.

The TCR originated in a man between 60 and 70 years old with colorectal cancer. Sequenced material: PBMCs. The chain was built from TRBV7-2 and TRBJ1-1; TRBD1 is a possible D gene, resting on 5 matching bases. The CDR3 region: CASSLPQGSWGNTEAFF. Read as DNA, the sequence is TGTGCCAGCAGCTTACCTCAGGGTAGTTGGGGTAACACTGAAGCTTTCTTT.